The subject of this entry is one T cell receptor beta chain. Its specific antigen is unknown. Per-base quality was not reported, and no clone a single base away is much larger than it. This CDR3 is also generated by other DNA sequences in the sample. The goal of deep resolution MiSeq sequencing was a depth between 1 in 1 million and 1 in 200,000 T cells, and coverage averaged 10x per clonotype. TCR beta libraries were generated with the immunoSEQ hsTCRB Kit. From the authors' description of their analysis: ImmunoSEQ Data Assistant and ImmunoSEQ Analyzer were used for data analysis, and V, D and J genes were assigned according to IMGT definitions. Clonality was computed as one minus normalized Shannon entropy of productive rearrangement frequencies, ranging from 0 to 1. Only overrepresented clonotypes making up at least 0.05% of each patient's repertoire were included in the public clonotype analysis. Approximately 13 age-matched healthy donor repertoires from immuneACCESS served as clonality controls. The clones in this table, taken by TCRdb from immuneACCESS, are in-frame only. Not every clone is retained; where verified, under half of the shortfall comes from an unresolved V gene, and the cause of the rest is unknown. That table furnishes V, J and clone size, whereas the DNA furnished D and trimming. This sample gives hundreds of thousands of clones in total; around 66% of them show up just once. Jointly, the top ten make up just under 6.5% of the sample.

For TCR beta library preparation, roughly 2 micrograms of genomic DNA were extracted from the cryopreserved PBMCs. High-throughput TCR beta sequencing was performed on longitudinal blood samples from CLL patients receiving ibrutinib monotherapy. The patients took part in an open-label, single-center phase 2 trial of ibrutinib monotherapy. CDR1 and CDR2, per the germline V gene, are SGHRS and YFSETQ. The junction shows trimming of 1 base on V and 2 bases on J, plus 7 bases between the germline ends. The CDR3 numbers 13 residues from cysteine through phenylalanine. Only the CDR3 part of the read is kept: 39 bases, read in frame from the first base. The sample belongs to a study of cytotoxic CD8 clonotypes in ibrutinib-treated CLL (dated by TCRdb to the early 2020s). Background on the whole study: The cohort included some 14 treatment-naive and 11 relapsed/refractory patients; roughly 17 were IGHV unmutated. Partial responses were observed in 24 patients and complete responses in 2; after a median follow-up of roughly 72 months, remission was maintained in around 14 patients and progression was observed in approximately 12. Samples at response were collected after a median of roughly 13 months of treatment, with a range of about 6 to 36 months. Samples averaged approximately 240,000 productive templates and approximately 100,000 productive rearrangements. Longitudinal samples were obtainable from about 30% of the 86 participants in the trial. Cryopreserved peripheral blood mononuclear cells were obtained prior to treatment, at the time of response, and at either disease progression or sustained remission. Patients were still on ibrutinib when every remission and progressive disease sample was collected. General study outcomes and caveats: Sampling times were not matched between patients in sustained remission and patients whose disease was progressing, and lymph node repertoires were not examined. Baseline clonality was found to be higher than that of age-matched healthy donors and was strongly correlated with circulating CD8+ T-cell counts. Clonality rose at ibrutinib response, remained stable during sustained remission, and dropped back toward baseline at progression. Public clonotypes were rare and either contracted or stayed stable during treatment, and the rise in clonality at ibrutinib response reflected the expansion of private clonotypes.

This TCR came from a human donor with chronic lymphocytic leukemia. Material: PBMCs, obtained after 36 months of ibrutinib treatment. The receptor chain draws on TRBV5-1 and TRBJ2-7, and perhaps TRBD2 as D gene, on 6 matching bases. The DNA is as follows: TGCGCCAGCAGCTTGACGGGGGCCTACGAGCAGTACTTC. Translated, this is CASSLTGAYEQYF.